The 20 T cell receptor beta chains reported below all come from one sample, sequenced in a study of T cell changes during pregnancy in multiple sclerosis. TCRdb keeps only in-frame clones here, not all; method: immunoSEQ multiplex PCR. The sample shows about 87,000 clones, about 93% of them seen only once. Sequenced here: peripheral blood, sampled in the third trimester of pregnancy. These receptors all come from a female donor in good health, enrolled as a control in a pregnancy study.

The table lists this clone with a count of one. This chain uses TRBV6-5 with TRBJ1-5; D gene unclear. Looked up from germline, CDR1 is MNHEY and CDR2 is SVGAGI. The CDR3 totals 15 residues. Between the trimmed V and J ends, which lost 6 bases and 0 bases, there was a span of 12 bases. The CDR3, as DNA: TGTGCCAGCAGCCGGCGGGCGGATAGCAATCAGCCCCAGCATTTT. As protein: CASSRRADSNQPQHF.

The chain couples TRBV27 to TRBJ2-3, with 10 bases identical to TRBD2. V lost 4 bases and J lost 6; bases outside the gene matches: 16. Germline-derived CDR1 and CDR2 are MNHEY and SMNVEV (reference sequence). This CDR3 has 18 amino acids. In DNA form, the CDR3 reads TGTGCCAGCAGTTCCTACCCCCCTAGCGGGGGCTTCGGCGATACGCAGTATTTT. Translated, it gives CASSSYPPSGGFGDTQYF.

Comment on this clone: Other DNA sequences from this sample encode an identical CDR3 as well. The gene calls are TRBV18 and TRBJ1-5; 9 nucleotides align to TRBD1. The CDR3 runs 15 residues. J was trimmed by 1 base and V by 3 bases; bases with no gene match: 1. Germline V gene data show CDR1 as KGHSH and CDR2 as LQKENI. In nucleotides, the CDR3 is TGTGCCAGCTCACCCGGACAGGGGAGCAATCAGCCCCAGCATTTT. Translated: CASSPGQGSNQPQHF.

J is TRBJ2-5 and V is TRBV5-1; TRBD2 matches at 8 bases. From germline, CDR1 is SGHRS and CDR2 YFSETQ. This CDR3 has 17 amino acids. V was pared by 4 bases and J by 4 bases, with 15 bases of the junction left unmatched. DNA of the CDR3: TGCGCCAGCAGCCCCGCCCGAGGTAGCGGGATGGTAGAGACCCAGTACTTC. This translates into CASSPARGSGMVETQYF.

V usage is TRBV10-3 and J usage is TRBJ2-3, with 8 bases that match TRBD2. The CDR3 length is 15 residues. After removal of 0 bases from V and 5 bases from J, the junction contained 4 bases not matched to a gene. CDR1 is ENHRY, CDR2 SYGVKD, per germline. CDR3 in DNA: TGTGCCATCAGTGAGTCGCGGGAGGCGCAAGATACGCAGTATTTT. Amino acid sequence: CAISESREAQDTQYF.

CDR3: CASSPTTSGRLDNEQFF. The CDR3 DNA sequence: TGTGCCAGCAGTCCCACGACTAGCGGGAGGTTGGACAATGAGCAGTTCTTC. The rearrangement joins TRBV28 to TRBJ2-1, with 13 bases lining up with TRBD2. Germline CDR1 is MDHEN and CDR2 is SYDVKM. V shed 5 bases, J shed 5 bases, and the junction held 9 bases outside the gene matches. The CDR3 is made up of 17 amino acids.

J is TRBJ2-7 and V is TRBV27; 7 bases fit TRBD2. Germline V gene sequence: CDR1 MNHEY, CDR2 SMNVEV (reference sequence). The CDR3 runs to 13 residues. Losses at the gene ends were 6 bases for V and 3 bases for J; bases not matched to a gene: 5. CDR3 sequence reads: CASRGWGGYEQYF. The CDR3 DNA reads as TGTGCCAGCAGAGGTTGGGGGGGCTACGAGCAGTACTTC.

Only one count was recorded for this clone. This rearrangement joins TRBV4-1 to TRBJ2-3; 16 bases fit TRBD2. CDR3 length equals 18 residues. Per germline, CDR1 MGHRA and CDR2 YSYEKL. V was pared by 3 bases and J by 2 bases, with 5 bases of the junction left unmatched. This chain's CDR3 is CASSHPGTSGRATDTQYF. For the CDR3, the DNA is TGCGCCAGCAGCCACCCCGGGACTAGCGGGAGGGCCACAGATACGCAGTATTTT.

The rearrangement links TRBV2 to TRBJ2-1; 10 bases map to TRBD2. CDR1 and CDR2 from the germline V gene are SNHLY and FYNNEI. This CDR3 is 15 amino acids long. Trimming took 2 bases from V and 9 from J; bases not matched to a gene: 7. As DNA, the CDR3 is TGTGCCAGCAGTGAACGGCTAGCGGGAGAAAGTGAGCAGTTCTTC. Its translation is CASSERLAGESEQFF.

This sequence joins TRBV28 and TRBJ2-7; 8 nucleotides agree with TRBD2. Germline V CDR1 and CDR2: MDHEN, SYDVKM. V was clipped by 2 bases and J by 6 bases; unmatched bases: 6. The CDR3 totals 14 residues. CDR3 amino acids: CASSLGSGVGEQYF. The DNA for the CDR3 is TGTGCCAGCAGTTTAGGTAGCGGGGTCGGCGAGCAGTACTTC.

This clone was recorded once. The gene calls are TRBV6-1 and TRBJ2-7, with TRBD1 matching 10 bases. V lost 8 bases and J lost 3; bases outside the gene matches: 7. The CDR3 contains 14 residues. Germline CDR1 MNHNS, CDR2 SASEGT. The CDR3 DNA is TGTGCCAGCTCTGCCGGGACAGGGGACTACGAGCAGTACTTC. Amino acids: CASSAGTGDYEQYF.

The gene calls are TRBV14 and TRBJ2-3; the D gene is possibly TRBD2 (6 bases). V was pared by 3 bases and J by 6 bases, with 16 bases between. In germline, CDR1 is SGHDN, CDR2 FVKESK. The CDR3 spans 15 residues. This CDR3 reads CASSHRTIPYDTQYF. CDR3 bases: TGTGCCAGCAGCCACAGGACTATCCCTTATGATACGCAGTATTTT.

The V call is TRBV6-6, the J call TRBJ1-5; TRBD1 matches 7 bases. The CDR3 has 12 amino acids. Germline assignment: CDR1 MNHNY and CDR2 SVGAGI (reference sequence). Trimming at V came to 6 bases and at J to 4 bases, leaving 0 bases not matched to a gene. CDR3 sequence (DNA): TGTGCCAGCAGGACAGGGAATCAGCCCCAGCATTTT. It encodes CASRTGNQPQHF.

The V call is TRBV28, the J call TRBJ1-1, with D maybe TRBD1 (5 bases). The germline V and J ends were trimmed by 5 bases and 9 bases, with 19 bases remaining between them. CDR3 length equals 14 residues. CDR1 and CDR2 from the germline V gene are MDHEN and SYDVKM. CDR3 loop: CASSSQGGWEKAFF. CDR3 nucleotide sequence: TGTGCCAGCAGTAGTCAGGGAGGGTGGGAAAAAGCTTTCTTT.

V gene TRBV11-1 combines with J gene TRBJ2-7; 11 nucleotides align to TRBD2. The CDR3 consists of 16 residues. Germline-derived CDR1 and CDR2 are SGHAT and FQDESV (reference sequence). The J segment lost 4 bases and the V segment lost 4 bases, leaving 9 bases of the junction unmatched. CDR3 region: CASSSPTSGRGYEQYF. In DNA form, the CDR3 reads TGTGCCAGCAGCTCCCCCACTAGCGGGAGAGGGTACGAGCAGTACTTC. Full variable domain (rest looked up from reference TRBV11-1 and TRBJ2-7): EAEVAQSPRYKITEKSQAVAFWCDPISGHATLYWYRQILGQGPELLVQFQDESVVDDSQLPKDRFSAERLKGVDSTLKIQPAELGDSAMYLCASSSPTSGRGYEQYFGPGTRLTVT.

The rearrangement links TRBV11-2 to TRBJ2-5; D is possibly TRBD2 (6 bases). Trimming pared 2 bases from V and 2 bases from J, leaving 12 bases between. The germline V gene encodes CDR1 SGHAT and CDR2 FQNNGV. The CDR3 totals 15 residues. The CDR3 is CASSLMGGTQETQYF. The CDR3 bases are TGTGCCAGCAGCTTAATGGGCGGGACTCAAGAGACCCAGTACTTC.

CDR3 sequence: CASSLVGTGVLDTEAFF. As DNA, the CDR3 is TGTGCCAGCAGCTTAGTTGGGACAGGGGTTCTGGACACTGAAGCTTTCTTT. This sequence joins TRBV11-1 and TRBJ1-1; the match to TRBD1 covers 10 bases. The CDR3 is made up of 17 amino acids. CDR1 and CDR2 from the germline V gene are SGHAT and FQDESV (reference sequence). V gave up 1 base and J gave up 3 bases; unmatched junction bases: 8.

A single count supports this clone. This chain uses TRBV29-1 with TRBJ2-7, with D perhaps matching TRBD2 (6 bases). Trimming stripped 6 bases from V and 4 bases from J, with 19 bases between. Germline CDR1 is SQVTM and CDR2 is ANQGSEA. The CDR3 runs to 14 residues. The CDR3, as DNA: TGCAGCGTGATGGAGCAGGAGGGACCGTACGAGCAGTACTTC. It codes for CSVMEQEGPYEQYF.

This clone was seen a single time. For the CDR3, the DNA is TGTGCCAGCTCCCCATCAGGGAGCGGGAACTCCTACGAGCAGTACTTC. It specifies CASSPSGSGNSYEQYF. The chain joins TRBV18 to TRBJ2-7; 7 bases match TRBD2. The CDR3 loop spans 16 amino acids. V lost 6 bases to trimming and J lost 0 bases; unmatched junction nucleotides: 11. Germline values: CDR1 KGHSH, CDR2 LQKENI.

The chain joins TRBV5-6 to TRBJ1-1; D unclear. This CDR3 comprises 11 residues. The V and J ends lost 0 bases and 10 bases respectively, with 7 bases between them. The germline V gene has CDR1 SGHDT and CDR2 YYEEEE. The CDR3 sequence is CASSLGTRAFF. The CDR3 bases are TGTGCCAGCAGCTTGGGTACAAGAGCTTTCTTT.